The clone carrying this TCR beta chain was detected only a few times. Its antigen is unknown. This sample stems from a study of CD8 T cells in ankylosing spondylitis. General study points: Apparently characteristic of ankylosing spondylitis blood was a TCR beta motif (about 8 highly homologous variants).

TCRdb passed the 5' RACE reads through MiXCR, listing each CDR3 protein once. Of more than 650,000 distinct CDR3 sequences in the sample, roughly 10% are singletons; the top ten hold 0.51%. V lost 8 bases and J lost 4; bases outside the gene matches: 5. CDR3 size: 14 residues. Germline assignment: CDR1 DFQATT and CDR2 SNEGSKA (reference sequence). The sequence derives from a male donor with ankylosing spondylitis. V usage is TRBV20-1 and J usage is TRBJ2-3, with 14 bases lining up with TRBD2. Sequencing was carried out using blood, either unsorted or a sorted T cell fraction (not recorded which). CDR3 in DNA: TGCAGTTCCTCGACTAGCGGGAGGGCAGATACGCAGTATTTT. Residues: CSSSTSGRADTQYF.